This T cell receptor beta chain comes out of a study of T-cell reconstitution after alpha-beta-depleted transplantation in children. In the case of this clonotype: What it recognizes is unknown.

Germline CDR1 is KGHSH and CDR2 is LQKENI. The CDR3 spans 15 residues. V gave up 3 bases and J gave up 0 bases, with 8 bases separating them. Overall study results and limits: Surviving recipient T cells and intrathymic progenitors accounted for some patients' high TCRbeta diversity at day 60. From newly produced T cells came most of the T-cell counts and diversity one year after transplant.

Preparing the TCRbeta library involved the use of unique molecular identifiers. MiXCR was run by TCRdb on the PCR reads, yielding one entry per CDR3 protein. Of 900,000 or so distinct CDR3 sequences listed, about 15% were seen once; the top ten hold roughly 4.8%. This material consisted of PBMCs, mostly from graft donor cells, taken 360 days after TCRalphabeta/CD19-depleted stem cell transplant. This sequence was found in a male patient aged 10 to 17 who had a stem cell transplant for acute lymphoblastic leukemia, so the T cells may come from the graft donor. This chain connects TRBV18 to TRBJ1-4, with D uncertain. This chain's CDR3 is CASSPYRATNEKLFF. As DNA, the CDR3 is TGTGCCAGCTCACCCTACCGTGCAACTAATGAAAAACTGTTTTTT.